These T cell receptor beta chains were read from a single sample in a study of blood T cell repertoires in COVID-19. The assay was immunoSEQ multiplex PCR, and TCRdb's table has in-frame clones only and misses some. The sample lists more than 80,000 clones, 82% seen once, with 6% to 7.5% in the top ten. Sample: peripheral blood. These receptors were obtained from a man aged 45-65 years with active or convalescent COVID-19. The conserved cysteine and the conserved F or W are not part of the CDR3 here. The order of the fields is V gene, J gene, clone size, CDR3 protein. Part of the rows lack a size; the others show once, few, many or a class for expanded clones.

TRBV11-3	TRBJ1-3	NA	ASSEQGDTIY
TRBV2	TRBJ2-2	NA	ASSERTSTGELF
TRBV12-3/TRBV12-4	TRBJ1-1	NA	ASRKWRAEAF
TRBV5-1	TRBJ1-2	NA	ASSQGQGNYGYT
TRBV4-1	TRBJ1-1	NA	ASSRQGAREAF
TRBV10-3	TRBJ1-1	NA	AIMGGMNTEAF
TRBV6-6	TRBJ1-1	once	ASSVRGEETEAF
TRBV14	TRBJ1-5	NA	ASSQDRRENQPQH
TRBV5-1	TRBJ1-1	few	ASSWDWGNTEAF
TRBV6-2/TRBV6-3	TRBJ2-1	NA	ASSPPEARQF
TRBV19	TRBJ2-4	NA	ASSTPGGKNIQY
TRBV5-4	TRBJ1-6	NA	ASSPDRGNSPLH
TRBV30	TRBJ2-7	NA	AWSSDRANEQY
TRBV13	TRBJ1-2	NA	ASSLSSRGGGYT
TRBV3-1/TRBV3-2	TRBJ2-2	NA	ASSQDQGTGYS
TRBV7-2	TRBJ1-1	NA	ASSFGGRATEAF
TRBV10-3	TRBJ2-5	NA	AISGLAGGGETQY
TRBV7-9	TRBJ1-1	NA	ASNQQQGNTEAF
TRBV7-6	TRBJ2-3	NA	ASSPSRDTQY
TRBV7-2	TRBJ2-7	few	ASSPQASSYEQY
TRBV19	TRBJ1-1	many	ASRGMQGAEAF
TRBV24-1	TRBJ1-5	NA	APRRDRVFQPQH
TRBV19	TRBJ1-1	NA	ASSADRVAEAF
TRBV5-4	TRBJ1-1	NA	ASSFRDRGTEAF
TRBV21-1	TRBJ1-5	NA	ASSKVSRAQPQH
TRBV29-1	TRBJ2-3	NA	SVGLAGGPDTQY
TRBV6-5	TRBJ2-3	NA	ASSSPGQGTDTQY
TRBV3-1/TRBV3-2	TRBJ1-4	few	ASSRWDSNEKLF
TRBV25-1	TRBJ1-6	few	ASSEGGTLH
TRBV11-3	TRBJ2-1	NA	ASSSSGGAHNEQF
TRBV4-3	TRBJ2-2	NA	ASSQDPGRGGELF
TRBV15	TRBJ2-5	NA	ATSRDHLGGQETQY
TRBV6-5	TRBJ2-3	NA	AVRDYSRDTQY
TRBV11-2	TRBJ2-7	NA	ASSAITGYGEQY
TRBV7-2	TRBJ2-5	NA	ASSSNRETQY
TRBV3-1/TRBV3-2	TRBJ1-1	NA	ASSQEGGYGEAF
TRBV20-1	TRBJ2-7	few	SASPSGSYEQY
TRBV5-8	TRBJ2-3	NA	ASSFTTAGGTDTQY
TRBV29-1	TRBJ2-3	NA	SVVLAGGYTDTQY
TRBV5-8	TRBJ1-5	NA	ASSLLGAGNQPQH